The clone carrying this T cell receptor (beta chain) was seen only a few times. These data are taken from a study of identical twins. A single record per CDR3 protein comes from TCRdb applying MiXCR to the 5' RACE reads. The sample carries 430,000 or so distinct CDR3 sequences, less than 25% recorded once. In germline, CDR1 is DFQATT, CDR2 SNEGSKA (reference sequence). CDR3 length: 13 residues. The same data also went into a second study, on T cells expressing NK-cell markers.

V and J are TRBV20-1 and TRBJ1-6; 8 nucleotides align to TRBD1. This receptor was taken from a woman between 18 and 29 years old in good health. Specimen: CD4+ T cells sorted from blood. The CDR3 spells CSAEDRDNSPLHF. Written as DNA, the CDR3 is TGCAGCGCAGAGGACAGGGATAATTCACCCCTCCACTTT.